This T cell receptor beta chain was retrieved from a study of blood T cell repertoires in COVID-19. The CDR3 is 15 amino acids. With V trimmed by 5 bases and J by 0 bases, 6 bases remained unmatched. Germline assignment: CDR1 SGHTA and CDR2 FQGTGA. Profiling relied on immunoSEQ multiplex PCR, and the TCRdb table lists in-frame clones only, not all of them. The repertoire includes about 87,000 clones, over 75% of them detected once, and more than 2% sits in the top ten. The receptor's source is a woman aged 65 to 85 with acute or convalescent COVID-19. J is TRBJ1-1 and V is TRBV7-3, with TRBD1 identical over 7 bases. Sequencing used peripheral blood. The CDR3 sequence is CASSREGAVNTEAFF. CDR3 in DNA: TGTGCCAGCAGCCGAGAGGGGGCGGTGAACACTGAAGCTTTCTTT.